These 20 T cell receptor beta chains were sequenced from one sample in a study of OX40 agonist ivuxolimab in advanced cancers. The library was produced with the immunoSEQ multiplex PCR assay. As stored in TCRdb, this immuneACCESS dataset retains in-frame rearrangements with V and J assigned. A fraction of the clones does not appear; measured against another copy, unresolved V genes explain less than half of the discrepancy, and the remainder lacks a known reason. The sample includes tens of thousands of clones, with 65% to 85% observed a single time. The ten largest clones capture about 16% of the sample. The sample was CD4+ or CD8+ T cells sorted from blood, taken in a trial of the OX40 agonist ivuxolimab. These receptors were taken from an adult with an advanced solid tumor such as melanoma, head and neck, liver or kidney cancer.

This clone is a singleton in its sample. One end of the junction is discordant with germline, which a read error may explain. The rearrangement links TRBV7-7 to TRBJ2-5; possible D gene TRBD1, 5 bases. The J call is uncertain, as TRBJ2-7 better fits the DNA end. The CDR3 has 15 residues. Per germline, CDR1 SSHAT and CDR2 FNYEAQ (reference sequence). The CDR3 here is CASSLGQGITYEQYF. CDR3 DNA: TGTGCTAGCAGCTTAGGGCAGGGAATCACCTACGAGCAGTACTTC.

In this sample, this clone turned up once. The rearrangement uses TRBV30 and TRBJ2-7; D perhaps matches TRBD2 (6 bases). Trimming left V 5 bases short and J 8 bases short, with 22 bases between. The CDR3 sequence is 14 residues long. Germline V CDR1 and CDR2: GTSNPN, SVGIG (reference sequence). The chain's CDR3 is CAWAMRGGALKQYF. CDR3 nucleotides: TGTGCCTGGGCGATGAGGGGCGGGGCCCTAAAGCAGTACTTC.

The chain is built from TRBV30 and TRBJ2-3; D unresolved. The CDR3 consists of 11 residues. Germline V lookup: CDR1 GTSNPN, CDR2 SVGIG (reference sequence). Trimming cost V 5 bases and J 4 bases, with 7 bases left between them. The CDR3 DNA reads as TGTGCCTGGGAAAGAGCAGATACGCAGTATTTT. It is translated as CAWERADTQYF. Using reference TRBV30 and TRBJ2-3 for the parts outside the CDR3, the full variable domain is SQTIHQWPATLVQPVGSPLSLECTVEGTSNPNLYWYRQAAGRGLQLLFYSVGIGQISSEVPQNLSASRPQDRQFILSSKKLLLSDSGFYLCAWERADTQYFGPGTRLTVL.

This sequence joins TRBV18 and TRBJ2-7; weak D call: TRBD1 (5 bases). The CDR3 contains 15 residues. From germline, CDR1 is KGHSH and CDR2 LQKENI. The V and J ends lost 3 bases and 3 bases respectively, with 15 bases between them. CDR3: CASSPRDSSYYEQYF. CDR3 coding DNA: TGTGCCAGCTCACCCCGCGACAGCTCCTACTACGAGCAGTACTTC.

This sequence joins TRBV2 and TRBJ1-5; TRBD1 might be the D (6 bases). The V end lost 7 bases, the J end lost 0 bases, and 13 bases lay between the germline ends. CDR1 and CDR2 (germline): SNHLY, FYNNEI. CDR3 length equals 15 residues. CDR3 loop: CASNGQTTSNQPQHF. In DNA, the CDR3 is TGTGCCAGCAATGGACAGACGACTAGCAATCAGCCCCAGCATTTT.

In this sample, this clone turned up a few times. The chain joins TRBV5-1 to TRBJ2-3, with TRBD2 matching over 8 bases. This CDR3 is built from 14 residues. Germline CDR1 is SGHRS and CDR2 is YFSETQ. The J segment lost 0 bases and the V segment lost 6 bases, leaving 3 bases of the junction unmatched. For the CDR3, the DNA is TGCGCCAGCAAAACTAGCGGCAGCACAGATACGCAGTATTTT. Encoded protein: CASKTSGSTDTQYF.

The chain has TRBV13 and TRBJ2-7; 8 nucleotides agree with TRBD1. CDR1 is PRHDT and CDR2 is FYEKMQ in the germline V gene (reference sequence). Losses at the gene ends were 5 bases for V and 4 bases for J; bases not matched to a gene: 7. This CDR3 region has 14 residues. The CDR3 spells CASSGGQGAYEQYF. The DNA for the CDR3 is TGTGCCAGCAGCGGGGGGCAGGGGGCTTACGAGCAGTACTTC.

The rearrangement joins TRBV18 to TRBJ2-7; perhaps TRBD2 as D (5 bases). CDR1 and CDR2 from the germline V gene are KGHSH and LQKENI. Trimming removed 3 bases at V and 0 bases at J, with 9 bases between. This CDR3 contains 14 residues. CDR3 sequence: CASSPGVFSYEQYF. CDR3 bases: TGTGCCAGCTCACCCGGGGTCTTCTCCTACGAGCAGTACTTC.

With respect to this clone: With a much larger clone just one base away, this may be a read error. The chain carries TRBV7-9 and TRBJ1-4; weak D call: TRBD1 (5 bases). The length of the CDR3 is 14 residues. The V end was cut by 2 bases, the J end by 9 bases, with 13 bases between. Germline V gene lookup returns CDR1 SEHNR and CDR2 FQNEAQ (reference sequence). The CDR3 DNA reads TGTGCCAGCAGCTTAACCGGGACTGATAAAAAACTGTTTTTT. As protein: CASSLTGTDKKLFF.

J is TRBJ1-2 and V is TRBV5-1; D uncertain. The CDR3 has 14 residues. The germline V gene encodes CDR1 SGHRS and CDR2 YFSETQ. Trimming took 0 bases from V and 4 from J, leaving 10 bases between them. The CDR3 here is CASSLGSPRYGYTF. The CDR3 DNA sequence: TGCGCCAGCAGCTTGGGAAGCCCGCGCTATGGCTACACCTTC.

This sequence joins TRBV2 and TRBJ2-2; 10 positions match TRBD1. The CDR3 sequence is 15 residues long. Germline V gives CDR1 SNHLY, CDR2 FYNNEI. Trimming took 6 bases from V and 2 from J; bases not matched to a gene: 3. The CDR3 spells CASRRQGANTGELFF. In DNA, the CDR3 is TGTGCCAGCAGGCGACAGGGGGCCAACACCGGGGAGCTGTTTTTT.

The J gene is TRBJ1-1, the V gene TRBV11-2; D remains unclear. Germline CDR1 SGHAT, CDR2 FQNNGV. The V and J ends lost 1 base and 6 bases respectively, with 9 bases between them. The CDR3 extends over 13 amino acids. The CDR3 loop is CASSLGGGSEAFF. DNA of the CDR3: TGTGCCAGCAGCTTAGGCGGTGGTTCTGAAGCTTTCTTT.

V gene TRBV6-6 combines with J gene TRBJ1-1; no firm D call. The V end lost 4 bases, the J end lost 1 base, and 7 bases lay between the germline ends. Looked up from germline, CDR1 is MNHNY and CDR2 is SVGAGI (reference sequence). The CDR3 is 13 amino acids. The CDR3 loop is CASSFVKNTEAFF. The CDR3 DNA sequence: TGTGCCAGCAGTTTCGTAAAGAACACTGAAGCTTTCTTT.

V gene TRBV19 combines with J gene TRBJ2-1, with TRBD2 matching over 9 bases. The junction had 8 bases not matched to a gene; V was cut back by 1 base and J by 7 bases. The CDR3 has 16 amino acids. The germline gives CDR1 LNHDA, CDR2 SQIVND (reference sequence). CDR3 region: CASSIVAGGPRNEQFF. Here the CDR3 DNA reads TGTGCCAGTAGTATAGTGGCGGGAGGGCCGAGAAATGAGCAGTTCTTC.

This clone is a singleton in its sample. This chain connects TRBV4-1 to TRBJ1-2; the D is unclear. V was trimmed by 0 bases and J by 3 bases, leaving 11 bases between them. The CDR3 length is 15 residues. Germline V gene data show CDR1 as MGHRA and CDR2 as YSYEKL. The CDR3 DNA reads as TGCGCCAGCAGCCAAGAGAAGCAGCCCCACTATGGCTACACCTTC. Translated: CASSQEKQPHYGYTF.

V is TRBV10-3 and J is TRBJ2-7; 9 nucleotides align to TRBD1. Germline CDR1 is ENHRY and CDR2 is SYGVKD. There are 15 residues in the CDR3. The ends lost 4 bases at V and 2 bases at J; junction bases unmatched: 6. CDR3 in amino acids: CAISGPGQGTYEQYF. The CDR3 coding sequence is TGTGCCATCAGTGGGCCGGGACAGGGAACCTACGAGCAGTACTTC.

This rearrangement joins TRBV9 to TRBJ2-4; 9 bases map to TRBD1. In germline, CDR1 is SGDLS, CDR2 YYNGEE. V shed 0 bases, J shed 10 bases, and the junction held 11 bases outside the gene matches. The CDR3 runs 16 residues. The CDR3 sequence: CASSVGSGTGIQIQYF. CDR3 sequence (DNA): TGTGCCAGCAGCGTAGGTTCCGGGACAGGGATACAAATTCAGTACTTC.

The chain joins TRBV5-6 to TRBJ2-7; D is undetermined. This CDR3 spans 12 amino acids. The ends were cut back, 3 bases at V and 6 bases at J, with 10 bases in the middle. The germline V gene has CDR1 SGHDT and CDR2 YYEEEE. CDR3 region: CASSYYSLEQYF. CDR3 coding DNA: TGTGCCAGCAGCTACTACAGCCTCGAGCAGTACTTC.

The chain couples TRBV18 to TRBJ1-6, with D perhaps matching TRBD1 (5 bases). The CDR3 totals 15 residues. The ends were cut back, 1 base at V and 7 bases at J, with 11 bases in the middle. In germline, CDR1 is KGHSH, CDR2 LQKENI. The CDR3 nucleotides read TGTGCCAGCTCACCACATCGGGGGGGGAATTCACCCCTCCACTTT. This sequence encodes CASSPHRGGNSPLHF.

V gene TRBV19 combines with J gene TRBJ1-3, with D perhaps matching TRBD1 (6 bases). The CDR3 is 14 amino acids. CDR1 is LNHDA and CDR2 is SQIVND in the germline V gene (reference sequence). V lost 1 base and J 4 bases, leaving 8 bases between the germline ends. CDR3 region: CASSIVGTGNTIYF. In DNA, the CDR3 is TGTGCCAGTAGTATAGTGGGGACAGGAAACACCATATATTTT.